Sequencing of this T cell receptor (beta chain) was carried out in a study of CD8 T cells in Susac syndrome. As for this clonotype: The antigen remains undetermined.

Study-wide findings and caveats: As the study acknowledged, the number of individuals in its TCR sequencing and HLA analysis was relatively small.

TCR beta was sequenced from blood CD8+ and CD4+ T cells. The CDR3 runs to 11 residues. V lost 0 bases to trimming and J lost 15 bases, with 9 bases between them. Germline CDR1 is MNHEY and CDR2 is SVGEGT. When the RNA was reverse transcribed, random hexamers were used with an input of about 0.5 to 1 ug. TCR beta CDR3 was amplified by immunoSEQ multiplex PCR. This amplification extended across 54 Vbeta and 13 Jbeta segments. TCRdb passed the immunoSEQ multiplex PCR reads through MiXCR, listing each CDR3 protein once. This table holds approximately 100,000 distinct CDR3 sequences, about 90% found once. Sequenced material: CD4+ T cells from PBMCs. This receptor was identified in a human donor in good health. This chain connects TRBV6-2 or TRBV6-3 to TRBJ2-1; no clear D gene. The CDR3 coding sequence is TGTGCCAGCAGTTACTCGTACCTAGGGTTCTTC. Translation: CASSYSYLGFF.